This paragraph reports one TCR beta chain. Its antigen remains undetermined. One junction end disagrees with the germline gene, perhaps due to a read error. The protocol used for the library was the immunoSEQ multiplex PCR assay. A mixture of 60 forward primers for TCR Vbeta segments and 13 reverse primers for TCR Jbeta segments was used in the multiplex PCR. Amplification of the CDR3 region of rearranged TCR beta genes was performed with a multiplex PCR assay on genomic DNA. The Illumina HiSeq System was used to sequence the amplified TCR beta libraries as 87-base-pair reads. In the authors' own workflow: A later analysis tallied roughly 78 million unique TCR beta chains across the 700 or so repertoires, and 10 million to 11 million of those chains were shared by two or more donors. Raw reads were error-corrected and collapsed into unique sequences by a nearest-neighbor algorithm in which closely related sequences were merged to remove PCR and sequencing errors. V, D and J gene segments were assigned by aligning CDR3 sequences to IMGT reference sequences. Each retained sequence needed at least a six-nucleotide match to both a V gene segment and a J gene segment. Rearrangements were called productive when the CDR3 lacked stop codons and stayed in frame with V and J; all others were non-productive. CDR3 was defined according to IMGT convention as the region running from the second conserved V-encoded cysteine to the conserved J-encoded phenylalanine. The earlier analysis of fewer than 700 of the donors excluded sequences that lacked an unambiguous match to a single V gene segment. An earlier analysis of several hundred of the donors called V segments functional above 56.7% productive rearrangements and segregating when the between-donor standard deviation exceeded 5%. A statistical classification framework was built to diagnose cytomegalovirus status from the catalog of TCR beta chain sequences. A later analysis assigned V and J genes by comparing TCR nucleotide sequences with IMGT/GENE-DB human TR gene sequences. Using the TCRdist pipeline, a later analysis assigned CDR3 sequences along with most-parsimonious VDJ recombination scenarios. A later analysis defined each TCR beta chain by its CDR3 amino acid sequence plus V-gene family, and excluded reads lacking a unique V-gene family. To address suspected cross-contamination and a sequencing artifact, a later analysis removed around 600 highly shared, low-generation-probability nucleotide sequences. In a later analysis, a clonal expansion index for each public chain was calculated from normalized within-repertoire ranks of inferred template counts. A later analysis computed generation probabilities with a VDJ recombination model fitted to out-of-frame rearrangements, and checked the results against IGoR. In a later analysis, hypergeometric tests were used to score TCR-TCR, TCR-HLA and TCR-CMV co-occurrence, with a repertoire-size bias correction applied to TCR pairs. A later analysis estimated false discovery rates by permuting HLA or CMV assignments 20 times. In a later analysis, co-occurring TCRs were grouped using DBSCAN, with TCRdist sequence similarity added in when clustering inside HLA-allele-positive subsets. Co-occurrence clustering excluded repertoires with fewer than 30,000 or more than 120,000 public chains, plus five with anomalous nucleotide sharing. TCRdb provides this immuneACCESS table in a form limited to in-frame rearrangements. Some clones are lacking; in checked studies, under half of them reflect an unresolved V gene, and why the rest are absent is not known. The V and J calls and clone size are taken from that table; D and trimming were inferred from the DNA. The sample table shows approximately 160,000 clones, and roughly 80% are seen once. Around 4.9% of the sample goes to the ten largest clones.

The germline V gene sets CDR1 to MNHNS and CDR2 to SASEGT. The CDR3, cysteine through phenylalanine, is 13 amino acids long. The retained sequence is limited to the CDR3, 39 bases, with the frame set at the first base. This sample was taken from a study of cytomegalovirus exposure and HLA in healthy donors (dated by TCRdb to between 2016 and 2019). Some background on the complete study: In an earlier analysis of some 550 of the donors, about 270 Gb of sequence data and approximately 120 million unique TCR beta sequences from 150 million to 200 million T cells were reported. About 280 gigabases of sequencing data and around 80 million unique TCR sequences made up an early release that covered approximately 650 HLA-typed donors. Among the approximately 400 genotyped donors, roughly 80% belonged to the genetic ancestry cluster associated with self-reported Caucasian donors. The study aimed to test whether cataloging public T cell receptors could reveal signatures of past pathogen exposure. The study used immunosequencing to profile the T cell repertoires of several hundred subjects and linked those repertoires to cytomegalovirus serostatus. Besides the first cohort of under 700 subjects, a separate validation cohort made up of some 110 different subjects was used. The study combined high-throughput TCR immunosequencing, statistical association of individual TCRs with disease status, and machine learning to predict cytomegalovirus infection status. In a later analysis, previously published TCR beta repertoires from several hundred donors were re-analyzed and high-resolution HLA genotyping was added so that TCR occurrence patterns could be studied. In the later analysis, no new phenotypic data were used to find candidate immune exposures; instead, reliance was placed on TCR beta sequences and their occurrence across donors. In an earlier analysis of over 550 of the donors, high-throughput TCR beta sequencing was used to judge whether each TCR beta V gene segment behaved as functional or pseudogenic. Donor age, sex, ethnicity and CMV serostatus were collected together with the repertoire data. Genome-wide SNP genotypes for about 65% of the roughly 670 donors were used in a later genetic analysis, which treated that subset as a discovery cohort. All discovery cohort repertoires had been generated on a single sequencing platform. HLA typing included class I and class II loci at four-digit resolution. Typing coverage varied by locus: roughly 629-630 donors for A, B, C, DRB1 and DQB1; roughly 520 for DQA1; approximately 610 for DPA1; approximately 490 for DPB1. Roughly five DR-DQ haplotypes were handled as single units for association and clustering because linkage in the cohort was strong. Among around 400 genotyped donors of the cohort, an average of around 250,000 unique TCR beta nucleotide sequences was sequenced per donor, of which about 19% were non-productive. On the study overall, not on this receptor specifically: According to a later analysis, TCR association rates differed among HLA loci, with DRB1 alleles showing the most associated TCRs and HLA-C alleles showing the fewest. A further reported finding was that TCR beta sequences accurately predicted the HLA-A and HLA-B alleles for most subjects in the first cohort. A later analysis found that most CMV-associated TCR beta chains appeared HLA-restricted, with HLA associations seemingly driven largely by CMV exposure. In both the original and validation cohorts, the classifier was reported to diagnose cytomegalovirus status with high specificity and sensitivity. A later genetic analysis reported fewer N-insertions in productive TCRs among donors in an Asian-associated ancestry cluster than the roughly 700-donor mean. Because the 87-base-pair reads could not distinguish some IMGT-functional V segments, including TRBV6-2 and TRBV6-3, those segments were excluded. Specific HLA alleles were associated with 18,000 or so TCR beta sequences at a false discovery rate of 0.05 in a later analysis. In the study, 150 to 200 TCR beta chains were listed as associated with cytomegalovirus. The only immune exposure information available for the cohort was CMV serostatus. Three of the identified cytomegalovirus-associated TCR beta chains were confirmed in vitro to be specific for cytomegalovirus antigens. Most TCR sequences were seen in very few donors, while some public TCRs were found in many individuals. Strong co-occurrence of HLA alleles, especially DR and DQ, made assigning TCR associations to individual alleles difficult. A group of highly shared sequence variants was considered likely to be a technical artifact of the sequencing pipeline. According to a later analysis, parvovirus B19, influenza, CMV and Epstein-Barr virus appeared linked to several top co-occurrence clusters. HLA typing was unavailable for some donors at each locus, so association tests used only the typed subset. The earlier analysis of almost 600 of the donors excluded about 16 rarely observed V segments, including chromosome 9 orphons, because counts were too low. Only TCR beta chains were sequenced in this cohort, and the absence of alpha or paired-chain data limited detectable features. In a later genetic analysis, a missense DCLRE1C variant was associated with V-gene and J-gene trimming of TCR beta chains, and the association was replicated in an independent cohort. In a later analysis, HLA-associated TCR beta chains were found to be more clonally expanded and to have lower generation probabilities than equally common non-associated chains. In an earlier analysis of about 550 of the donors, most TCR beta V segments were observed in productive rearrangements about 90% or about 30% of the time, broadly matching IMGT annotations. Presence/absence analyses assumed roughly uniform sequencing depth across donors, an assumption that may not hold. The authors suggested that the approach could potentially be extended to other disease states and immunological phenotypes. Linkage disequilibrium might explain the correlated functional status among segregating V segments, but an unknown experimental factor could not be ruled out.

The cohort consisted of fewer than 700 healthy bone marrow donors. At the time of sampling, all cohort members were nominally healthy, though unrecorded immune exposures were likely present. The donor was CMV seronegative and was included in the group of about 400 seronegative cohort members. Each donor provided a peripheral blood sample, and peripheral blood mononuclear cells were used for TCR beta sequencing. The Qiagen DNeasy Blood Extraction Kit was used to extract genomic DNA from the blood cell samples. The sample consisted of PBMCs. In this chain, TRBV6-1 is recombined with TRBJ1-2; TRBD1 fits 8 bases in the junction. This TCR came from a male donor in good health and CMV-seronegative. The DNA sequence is TGTGCCAGCAGTGAGACAGGGGATTATGGCTACCCCTTC. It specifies CASSETGDYGYPF.